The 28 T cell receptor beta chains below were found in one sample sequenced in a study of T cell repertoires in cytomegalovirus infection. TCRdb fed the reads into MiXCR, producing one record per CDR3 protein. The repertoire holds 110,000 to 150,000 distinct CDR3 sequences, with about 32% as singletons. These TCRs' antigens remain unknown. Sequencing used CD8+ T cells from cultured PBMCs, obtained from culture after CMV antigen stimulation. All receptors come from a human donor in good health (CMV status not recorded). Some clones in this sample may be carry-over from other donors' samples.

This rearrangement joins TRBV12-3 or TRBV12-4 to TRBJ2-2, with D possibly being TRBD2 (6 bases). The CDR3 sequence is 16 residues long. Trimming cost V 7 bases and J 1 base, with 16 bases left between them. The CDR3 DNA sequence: TGTGCCAGCAACCCGGACGCGGGGAAGAACACCGGGGAGCTGTTTTTT. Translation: CASNPDAGKNTGELFF.

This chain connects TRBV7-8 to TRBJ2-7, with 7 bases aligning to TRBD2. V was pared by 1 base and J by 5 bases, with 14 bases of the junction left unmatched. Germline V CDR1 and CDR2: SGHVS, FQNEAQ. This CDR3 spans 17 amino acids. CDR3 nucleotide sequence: TGTGCCAGCAGCTTAGGGTTAGCCGGACTAGTTTTCCACGAGCAGTACTTC. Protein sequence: CASSLGLAGLVFHEQYF. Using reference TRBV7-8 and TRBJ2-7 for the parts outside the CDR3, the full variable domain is GAGVSQSPRYKVAKRGQDVALRCDPISGHVSLFWYQQALGQGPEFLTYFQNEAQLDKSGLPSDRFFAERPEGSVSTLKIQRTQQEDSAVYLCASSLGLAGLVFHEQYFGPGTRLTVT.

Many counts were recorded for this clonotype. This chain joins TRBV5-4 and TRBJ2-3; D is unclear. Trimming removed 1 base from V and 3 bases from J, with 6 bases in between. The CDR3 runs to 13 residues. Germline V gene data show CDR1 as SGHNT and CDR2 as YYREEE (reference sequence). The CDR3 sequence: CASSLPTTDTQYF. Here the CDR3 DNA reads TGTGCCAGCAGCTTGCCTACTACAGATACGCAGTATTTT.

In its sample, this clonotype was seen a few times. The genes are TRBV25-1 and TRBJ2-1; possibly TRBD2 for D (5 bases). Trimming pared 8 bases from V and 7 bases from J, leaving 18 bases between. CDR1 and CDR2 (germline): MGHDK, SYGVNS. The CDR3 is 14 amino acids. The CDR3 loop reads CASLSSLPGNEQFF. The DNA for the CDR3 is TGTGCCAGCCTTTCTTCTCTCCCGGGGAATGAGCAGTTCTTC. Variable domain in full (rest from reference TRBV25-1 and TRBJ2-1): EADIYQTPRYLVIGTGKKITLECSQTMGHDKMYWYQQDPGMELHLIHYSYGVNSTEKGDLSSESTVSRIRTEHFPLTLESARPSHTSQYLCASLSSLPGNEQFFGPGTRLTVL.

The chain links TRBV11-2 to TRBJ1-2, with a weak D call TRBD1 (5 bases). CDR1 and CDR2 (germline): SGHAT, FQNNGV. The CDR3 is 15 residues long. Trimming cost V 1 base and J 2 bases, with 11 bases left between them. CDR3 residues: CASSLGGGGNYGYTF. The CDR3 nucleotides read TGTGCCAGCAGCTTAGGGGGCGGAGGCAACTATGGCTACACCTTC.

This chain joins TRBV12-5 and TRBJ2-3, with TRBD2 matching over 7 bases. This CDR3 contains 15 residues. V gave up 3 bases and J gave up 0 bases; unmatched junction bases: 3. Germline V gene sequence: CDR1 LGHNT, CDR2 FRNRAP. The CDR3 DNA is TGTGCTAGTGGTTTTCGGGGGGACAGCACAGATACGCAGTATTTT. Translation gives CASGFRGDSTDTQYF.

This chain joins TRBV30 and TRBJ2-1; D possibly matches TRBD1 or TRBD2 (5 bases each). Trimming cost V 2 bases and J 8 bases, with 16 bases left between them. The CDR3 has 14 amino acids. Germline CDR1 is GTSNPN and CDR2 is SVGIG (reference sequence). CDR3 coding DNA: TGTGCCTGGAGTATGGGGGTTGTAAGCGATGAGCAGTTCTTC. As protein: CAWSMGVVSDEQFF. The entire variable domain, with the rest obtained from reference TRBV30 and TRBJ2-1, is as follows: SQTIHQWPATLVQPVGSPLSLECTVEGTSNPNLYWYRQAAGRGLQLLFYSVGIGQISSEVPQNLSASRPQDRQFILSSKKLLLSDSGFYLCAWSMGVVSDEQFFGPGTRLTVL.

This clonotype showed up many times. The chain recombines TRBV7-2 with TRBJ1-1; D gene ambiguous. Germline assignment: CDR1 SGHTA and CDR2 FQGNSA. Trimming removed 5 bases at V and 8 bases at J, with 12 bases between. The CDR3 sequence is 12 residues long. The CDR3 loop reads CASSPPPAEAFF. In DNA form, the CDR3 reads TGTGCCAGCAGCCCCCCGCCTGCCGAAGCTTTCTTT.

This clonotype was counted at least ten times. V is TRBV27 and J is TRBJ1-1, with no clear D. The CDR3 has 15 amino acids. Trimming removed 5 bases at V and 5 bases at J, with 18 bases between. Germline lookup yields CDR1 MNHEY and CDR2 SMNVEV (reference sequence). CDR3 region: CASSPSSGSWTEAFF. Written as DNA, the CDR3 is TGTGCCAGCAGTCCCAGTTCAGGTAGCTGGACTGAAGCTTTCTTT.

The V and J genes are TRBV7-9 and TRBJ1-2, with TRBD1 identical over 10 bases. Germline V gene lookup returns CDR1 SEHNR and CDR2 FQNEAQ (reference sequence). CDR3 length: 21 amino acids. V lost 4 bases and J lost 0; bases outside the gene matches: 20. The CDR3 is CASSSSFVGTGANPTNYGYTF. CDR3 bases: TGTGCCAGCAGCTCCTCGTTCGTCGGGACAGGGGCCAACCCGACTAACTATGGCTACACCTTC.

The chain's CDR3 is CSASAGDTQYF. The CDR3 bases are TGCAGTGCTTCAGCGGGGGATACGCAGTATTTT. The V and J genes are TRBV20-1 and TRBJ2-3, with TRBD2 identical over 7 bases. The CDR3 length is 11 residues. From germline, CDR1 is DFQATT and CDR2 SNEGSKA (reference sequence). Trimming removed 5 bases from V and 6 bases from J; junction bases left unmatched: 2.

The CDR3 loop reads CASSWASGSYNEQFF. As DNA, the CDR3 is TGTGCCAGCAGTTGGGCTAGCGGATCCTACAATGAGCAGTTCTTC. The genes are TRBV27 and TRBJ2-1, with 7 bases aligning to TRBD2. Germline assignment: CDR1 MNHEY and CDR2 SMNVEV (reference sequence). The length of the CDR3 is 15 residues. Trimming at V came to 4 bases and at J to 1 base, leaving 4 bases not matched to a gene.

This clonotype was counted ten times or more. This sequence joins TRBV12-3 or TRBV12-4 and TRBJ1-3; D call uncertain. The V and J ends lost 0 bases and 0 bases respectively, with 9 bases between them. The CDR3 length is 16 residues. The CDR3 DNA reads TGTGCCAGCAGTTTAGCGCCTTCTTTCTCTGGAAACACCATATATTTT. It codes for CASSLAPSFSGNTIYF.

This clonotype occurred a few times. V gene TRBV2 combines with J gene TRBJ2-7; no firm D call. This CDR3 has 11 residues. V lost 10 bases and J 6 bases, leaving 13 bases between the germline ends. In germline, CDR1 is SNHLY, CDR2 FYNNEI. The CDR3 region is CATSPSGEQYF. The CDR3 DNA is TGTGCCACCAGCCCTTCCGGCGAGCAGTACTTC.

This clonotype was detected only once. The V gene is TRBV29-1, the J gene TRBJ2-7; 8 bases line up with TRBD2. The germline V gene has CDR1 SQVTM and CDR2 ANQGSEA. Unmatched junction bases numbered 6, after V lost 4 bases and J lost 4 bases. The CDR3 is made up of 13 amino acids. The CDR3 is CSVGTSGEYEQYF. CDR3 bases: TGCAGCGTTGGTACTAGCGGCGAATACGAGCAGTACTTC.

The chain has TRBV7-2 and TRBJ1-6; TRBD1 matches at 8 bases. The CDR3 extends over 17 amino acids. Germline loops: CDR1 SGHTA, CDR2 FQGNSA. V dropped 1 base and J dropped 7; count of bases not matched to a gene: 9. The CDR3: CASSLGGWGQDNSPLHF. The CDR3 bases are TGTGCCAGCAGCTTAGGGGGGTGGGGACAGGACAATTCACCCCTCCACTTT.

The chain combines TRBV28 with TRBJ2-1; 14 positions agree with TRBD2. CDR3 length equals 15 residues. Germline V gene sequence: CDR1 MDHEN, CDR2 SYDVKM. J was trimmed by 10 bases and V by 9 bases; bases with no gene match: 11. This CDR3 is CASKPGLAGVWEQFF. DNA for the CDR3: TGTGCCAGTAAACCGGGACTAGCGGGGGTGTGGGAGCAGTTCTTC.

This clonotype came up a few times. The CDR3 loop reads CASSYRTIGSYEQYF. Here the CDR3 DNA reads TGTGCCAGCAGTTACAGGACTATTGGATCCTACGAGCAGTACTTC. The chain couples TRBV12-3 or TRBV12-4 to TRBJ2-7; tentatively, D is TRBD2 (6 bases). The V and J ends lost 4 bases and 1 base respectively, with 14 bases between them. This CDR3 region has 15 residues.

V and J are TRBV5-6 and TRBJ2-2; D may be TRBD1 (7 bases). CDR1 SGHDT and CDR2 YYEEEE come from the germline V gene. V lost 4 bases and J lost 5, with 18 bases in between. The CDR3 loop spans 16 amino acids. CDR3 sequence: CASSVEEGASTGELFF. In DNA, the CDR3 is TGTGCCAGCAGCGTGGAGGAGGGGGCGTCGACCGGGGAGCTGTTTTTT.

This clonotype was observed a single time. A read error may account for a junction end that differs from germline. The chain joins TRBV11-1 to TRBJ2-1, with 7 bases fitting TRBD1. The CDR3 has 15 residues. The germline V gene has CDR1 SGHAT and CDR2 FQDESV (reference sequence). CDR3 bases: TGTGCCAGCAGCCCCAGACAGGGCTATTACAATGAGCAGTCCTTC. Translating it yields CASSPRQGYYNEQSF.

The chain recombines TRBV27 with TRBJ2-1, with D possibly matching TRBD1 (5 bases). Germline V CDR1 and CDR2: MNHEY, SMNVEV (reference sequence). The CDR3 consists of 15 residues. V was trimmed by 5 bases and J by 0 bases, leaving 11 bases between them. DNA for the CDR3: TGTGCCAGCAGTCCCCCAGGGAACTCCTACAATGAGCAGTTCTTC. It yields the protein CASSPPGNSYNEQFF.

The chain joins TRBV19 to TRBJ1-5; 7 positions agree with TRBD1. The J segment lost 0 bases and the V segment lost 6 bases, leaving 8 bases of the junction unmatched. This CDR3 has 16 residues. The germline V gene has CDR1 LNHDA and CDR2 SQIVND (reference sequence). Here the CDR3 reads CASREGAEYSNQPQHF. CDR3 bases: TGTGCCAGTAGGGAGGGGGCAGAGTATAGCAATCAGCCCCAGCATTTT. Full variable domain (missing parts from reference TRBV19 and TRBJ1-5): DGGITQSPKYLFRKEGQNVTLSCEQNLNHDAMYWYRQDPGQGLRLIYYSQIVNDFQKGDIAEGYSVSREKKESFPLTVTSAQKNPTAFYLCASREGAEYSNQPQHFGDGTRLSIL.

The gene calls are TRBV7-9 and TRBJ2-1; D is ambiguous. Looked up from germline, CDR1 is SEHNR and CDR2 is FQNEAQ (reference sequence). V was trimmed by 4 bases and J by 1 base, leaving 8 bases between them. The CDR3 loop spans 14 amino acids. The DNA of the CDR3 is TGTGCCAGCAGCTCCTCTCCTTCCTACAATGAGCAGTTCTTC. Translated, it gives CASSSSPSYNEQFF. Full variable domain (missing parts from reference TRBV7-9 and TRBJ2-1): DTGVSQNPRHKITKRGQNVTFRCDPISEHNRLYWYRQTLGQGPEFLTYFQNEAQLEKSRLLSDRFSAERPKGSFSTLEIQRTEQGDSAMYLCASSSSPSYNEQFFGPGTRLTVL.

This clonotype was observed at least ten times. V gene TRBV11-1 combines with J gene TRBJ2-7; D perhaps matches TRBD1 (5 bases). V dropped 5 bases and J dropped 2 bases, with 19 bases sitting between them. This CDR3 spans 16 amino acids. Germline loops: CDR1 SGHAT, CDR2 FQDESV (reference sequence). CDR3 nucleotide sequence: TGTGCCAGCAGCACGATGACGACAGACACCCCCTACGAGCAGTACTTC. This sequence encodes CASSTMTTDTPYEQYF.

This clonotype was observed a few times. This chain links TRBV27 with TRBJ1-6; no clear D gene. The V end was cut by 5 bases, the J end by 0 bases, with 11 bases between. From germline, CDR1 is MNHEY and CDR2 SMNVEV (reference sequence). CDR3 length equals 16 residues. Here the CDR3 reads CASSPLGVSYNSPLHF. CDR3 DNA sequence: TGTGCCAGCAGTCCCCTCGGGGTCTCCTATAATTCACCCCTCCACTTT.

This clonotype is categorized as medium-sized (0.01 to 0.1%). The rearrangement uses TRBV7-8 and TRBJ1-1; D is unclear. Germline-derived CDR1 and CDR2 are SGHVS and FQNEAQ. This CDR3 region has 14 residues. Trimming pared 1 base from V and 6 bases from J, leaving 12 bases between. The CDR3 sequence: CASSLDNLSSEAFF. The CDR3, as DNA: TGTGCCAGCAGCTTAGACAATTTGTCCTCTGAAGCTTTCTTT. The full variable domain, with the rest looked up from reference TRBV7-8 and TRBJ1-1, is GAGVSQSPRYKVAKRGQDVALRCDPISGHVSLFWYQQALGQGPEFLTYFQNEAQLDKSGLPSDRFFAERPEGSVSTLKIQRTQQEDSAVYLCASSLDNLSSEAFFGQGTRLTVV.

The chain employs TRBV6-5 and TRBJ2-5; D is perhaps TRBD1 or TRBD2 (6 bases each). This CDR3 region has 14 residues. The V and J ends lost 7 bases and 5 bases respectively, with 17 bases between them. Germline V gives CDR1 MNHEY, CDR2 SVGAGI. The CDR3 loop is CASTPEGGLETQYF. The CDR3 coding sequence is TGTGCCAGCACCCCTGAGGGGGGCCTTGAGACCCAGTACTTC.

In DNA form, the CDR3 reads TGTGCCAGCAGCACATTGGGACTAGCGGGGAGGTCTGGGGCCAACGTCCTGACTTTC. It is translated as CASSTLGLAGRSGANVLTF. J is TRBJ2-6 and V is TRBV12-3 or TRBV12-4, with TRBD2 matching over 13 bases. The V and J ends lost 6 bases and 1 base, in that order; junction bases with no gene match: 9. The CDR3 is 19 amino acids.